These 16 T cell receptor beta chains came from one sample sequenced in a study of T cells in Graves' hyperthyroidism and ophthalmopathy. Using RNA transcripts as the source, TCR beta CDR3 regions were amplified. Carried out on the TCR CDR3, a first-round RT-PCR used the HTBI primer set. One entry per CDR3 protein results from TCRdb running MiXCR on the multiplex PCR reads. The sample holds 700,000 to 950,000 distinct CDR3 sequences; just over 35% are singletons and the top ten take around 31%. The specimen was blood. The receptors stem from a middle-aged woman with Graves' hyperthyroidism.

V gene TRBV29-1 combines with J gene TRBJ1-4; 9 bases match TRBD1. Germline CDR1 is SQVTM and CDR2 is ANQGSEA. The V gene end was trimmed by 6 bases and the J gene end by 7 bases; junction bases not matched to a gene: 6. There are 13 residues in the CDR3. The CDR3 loop is CSVTGQGIEKLFF. The CDR3 coding sequence is TGCAGCGTGACGGGACAGGGTATTGAAAAACTGTTTTTT.

This clonotype was detected ten times or more. The CDR3 loop is CASTTGTNQPQHF. The DNA of the CDR3 is TGTGCCAGCACTACAGGGACAAATCAGCCCCAGCATTTT. The chain employs TRBV12-3 or TRBV12-4 and TRBJ1-5, with D perhaps matching TRBD1 (6 bases). The CDR3 loop spans 13 amino acids. Trimming pared 7 bases from V and 4 bases from J, leaving 11 bases between.

In its sample, this clonotype was seen a few times. One junction end disagrees with the germline gene, perhaps due to a read error. The chain couples TRBV15 to TRBJ2-5; D gene unclear. The CDR3 covers 15 residues. Germline assignment: CDR1 LNHNV and CDR2 YYDKDF (reference sequence). Here the CDR3 reads CASSQTRAPRETQYF. CDR3 nucleotides: TGTGCCAGCAGCCAGACAAGGGCCCCGAGGGAGACCCAGTACTTC.

This clonotype has just a few counts. V and J are TRBV6-5 and TRBJ1-3; D not certain. V shed 0 bases and J shed 2 bases, with 20 bases lying between them. From germline, CDR1 is MNHEY and CDR2 SVGAGI. CDR3 size: 19 residues. CDR3 bases: TGTGCCAGCAGTTACTCGAAATTCCCCGATCCCGAGGCTGGAAACACCATATATTTT. Its translation: CASSYSKFPDPEAGNTIYF.

This chain uses TRBV20-1 with TRBJ2-5, with D possibly being TRBD1 or TRBD2 (5 bases each). V lost 0 bases and J lost 11, with 16 bases in between. Germline CDR1 DFQATT, CDR2 SNEGSKA (reference sequence). CDR3 length equals 13 residues. In DNA form, the CDR3 reads TGCAGTGCTAGAGAACACGGGGCAGATACGCAGTACTTC. Its protein product is CSAREHGADTQYF.

This clonotype was seen many times. The rearrangement uses TRBV9 and TRBJ2-7; the D is unclear. The CDR3 loop spans 15 amino acids. V was trimmed by 3 bases and J by 6 bases, leaving 19 bases between them. The germline gives CDR1 SGDLS, CDR2 YYNGEE. CDR3 residues: CASSAPRSRKVEQYF. In DNA, the CDR3 is TGTGCCAGCAGCGCCCCCAGAAGCCGTAAGGTCGAGCAGTACTTC.

The V and J genes are TRBV2 and TRBJ2-7; tentatively, D is TRBD2 (5 bases). Trimming pared 5 bases from V and 2 bases from J, leaving 25 bases between. CDR3 length: 18 amino acids. The V gene's germline CDR1 is SNHLY and CDR2 FYNNEI. CDR3 in DNA: TGTGCCAGCAGTCGCGCCTTCGGAGGTTCTCGGATGGCCTACGAGCAGTACTTC. Its protein is CASSRAFGGSRMAYEQYF.

The rearrangement links TRBV18 to TRBJ1-2; maybe TRBD1 (5 bases). Germline-derived CDR1 and CDR2 are KGHSH and LQKENI. The CDR3 extends over 15 amino acids. V shed 2 bases and J shed 3 bases, with 13 bases lying between them. CDR3 in amino acids: CASSPGGGPHYGYTF. The CDR3 DNA reads as TGTGCCAGCTCACCAGGGGGAGGGCCGCACTATGGCTACACCTTC.

This clonotype has ten or more counts. V gene TRBV29-1 combines with J gene TRBJ1-1, with a tentative D call TRBD1 (6 bases). Looked up from germline, CDR1 is SQVTM and CDR2 is ANQGSEA. The CDR3 length is 11 residues. Trimming cost V 7 bases and J 10 bases, with 16 bases left between them. In DNA, the CDR3 is TGCAGCGGGGAGGGGGGGCGCGTAGCTTTCTTT. This codes for CSGEGGRVAFF.

The rearrangement joins TRBV11-2 to TRBJ2-2; 8 bases map to TRBD2. From germline, CDR1 is SGHAT and CDR2 FQNNGV. The CDR3 totals 16 residues. The V segment lost 5 bases and the J segment 4 bases; nucleotides outside the gene matches: 9. The CDR3 protein is CASSPRGGTVTGELFF. The CDR3 bases are TGTGCCAGCAGCCCCCGGGGGGGGACGGTCACCGGGGAGCTGTTTTTT.

The chain uses TRBV6-5 and TRBJ1-1; possibly TRBD1 for D (5 bases). Germline CDR1 MNHEY, CDR2 SVGAGI. V gave up 7 bases and J gave up 0 bases, with 6 bases separating them. CDR3 size: 12 residues. CDR3 loop: CASKQVNTEAFF. In DNA form, the CDR3 reads TGTGCCAGCAAACAGGTGAACACTGAAGCTTTCTTT.

The chain combines TRBV29-1 with TRBJ2-7; 7 positions agree with TRBD2. J gave up 1 base and V 7 bases, and 7 bases lay outside the gene matches. The CDR3 sequence is 13 residues long. Germline-derived CDR1 and CDR2 are SQVTM and ANQGSEA. The CDR3 coding sequence is TGCAGCGGAATCGGGACTACATCCTACGAGCAGTACTTC. Translating it yields CSGIGTTSYEQYF.

This clonotype has at least ten counts. V usage is TRBV7-9 and J usage is TRBJ2-7, with D possibly being TRBD1 (8 bases). The V gene lost 5 bases and the J gene lost 5 bases, with 19 bases spanning the gap. This CDR3 region has 15 residues. Germline CDR1 reads SEHNR; CDR2 reads FQNEAQ (reference sequence). CDR3 amino acids: CASSPDRDYSHEQYF. The CDR3 DNA follows: TGTGCCAGCAGCCCGGACAGGGACTATTCCCACGAGCAGTACTTC.

The J gene is TRBJ2-7, the V gene TRBV25-1; TRBD1 might be the D (6 bases). The V gene's germline CDR1 is MGHDK and CDR2 SYGVNS. The CDR3 has 17 residues. The V and J ends lost 8 bases and 5 bases respectively, with 28 bases between them. The CDR3 loop reads CASSPPGQGPGIHEQYF. The CDR3 DNA reads as TGTGCCAGCTCACCACCAGGGCAGGGGCCTGGGATCCACGAGCAGTACTTC.

The sample holds many counts of this clonotype. The V gene is TRBV13, the J gene TRBJ1-2, with D possibly being TRBD1 (5 bases). Germline CDR1 PRHDT, CDR2 FYEKMQ (reference sequence). This CDR3 is built from 14 residues. V gave up 5 bases and J gave up 5 bases, with 15 bases separating them. CDR3 residues: CASSQLGQRYGYTF. The CDR3 region has the DNA TGTGCCAGCAGCCAGCTGGGGCAGCGGTATGGCTACACCTTC.

The V and J genes are TRBV24-1 and TRBJ2-1, with TRBD2 matching over 8 bases. Trimming at V came to 5 bases and at J to 6 bases, leaving 2 bases not matched to a gene. The CDR3 spans 13 residues. Per the germline V gene, CDR1 is KGHDR and CDR2 is SFDVKD. DNA for the CDR3: TGTGCCACCAGTGTTACTAGCGGCAATGAGCAGTTCTTC. Protein product: CATSVTSGNEQFF.